This TCR beta chain was recovered during a study of T cell repertoires in cytomegalovirus infection. The CDR3 is made up of 16 amino acids. Germline V gives CDR1 MNHNS, CDR2 SASEGT. Trimming removed 1 base from V and 5 bases from J; junction bases left unmatched: 5. About this clonotype itself: Its antigen is as yet unknown.

TCRdb ran MiXCR on the reads and lists one entry per CDR3 protein. This sample yields some 900,000 distinct CDR3 sequences, of which approximately 32% are seen a single time; about an eighth belongs to the top ten. J is TRBJ2-3 and V is TRBV6-1; 11 positions agree with TRBD2. The specimen was cultured CD8+ T cells from PBMCs, collected from culture after CMV antigen stimulation. The clonotype comes from a human donor in good health (CMV status not recorded). Some clones in this sample may be carry-over from other donors' samples. The CDR3 loop reads CASSEGVAGGQDTQYF. The DNA of the CDR3 is TGTGCCAGCAGTGAAGGTGTAGCGGGGGGGCAAGATACGCAGTATTTT.